This TCR beta chain was recovered during a study of breast tumors, draining lymph nodes, adjacent tissues. Overall study findings and caveats: Compared with lymph nodes, tumors were less diverse; compared with nontumor tissue, more.

The CDR3 length is 14 residues. CDR1 and CDR2 (germline): MNHNY, SVGAGI (reference sequence). Trimming cost V 2 bases and J 1 base, with 9 bases left between them. Breast cancer patients provided tissue from their axillary draining lymph nodes. This clonotype came up many times. Its antigen is currently unknown. TCRdb fed the multiplex PCR reads into MiXCR, producing one record per CDR3 protein. The table has under 150,000 distinct CDR3 sequences, more than 20% seen once; the top ten hold around 2.7%. The chain employs TRBV6-6 and TRBJ2-7; D might be TRBD1 (6 bases). Sample: axillary lymph node tissue. This receptor was identified in a female donor with breast cancer. Some clones in this sample may be carry-over from other donors' samples. CDR3 amino acids: CASSYQGPSYEQYF. DNA for the CDR3: TGTGCCAGCAGTTACCAGGGGCCATCCTACGAGCAGTACTTC.